The 13 T cell receptor beta chains below were found in one sample sequenced in a study of blood T cell repertoires in COVID-19. Only in-frame clones appear in the TCRdb table, and some are missing; sequencing was by immunoSEQ multiplex PCR. The sample lists more than 200,000 clones, more than 85% occurring once. The sequencing sample was made of peripheral blood. These receptor sequences come from a woman aged 55-70 years with COVID-19, enrolled during active disease.

The chain recombines TRBV7-8 with TRBJ2-1; 7 positions match TRBD1. Unmatched junction bases numbered 6, after V lost 4 bases and J lost 3 bases. Germline assignment: CDR1 SGHVS and CDR2 FQNEAQ. The CDR3 extends over 15 amino acids. CDR3 protein: CASSSDRVVYNEQFF. The CDR3 DNA follows: TGTGCCAGCAGCTCCGACAGGGTGGTCTACAATGAGCAGTTCTTC.

The chain couples TRBV5-1 to TRBJ2-3; TRBD1 agrees at 7 bases. The CDR3 covers 15 residues. Germline CDR1 and CDR2: SGHRS and YFSETQ. The V and J ends lost 7 bases and 2 bases, in that order; junction bases with no gene match: 10. In nucleotides, the CDR3 is TGCGCCAGCGGCCCACAGGGGATGTACACAGATACGCAGTATTTT. Protein product: CASGPQGMYTDTQYF. The whole variable domain, filled in from reference TRBV5-1 and TRBJ2-3, reads KAGVTQTPRYLIKTRGQQVTLSCSPISGHRSVSWYQQTPGQGLQFLFEYFSETQRNKGNFPGRFSGRQFSNSRSEMNVSTLELGDSALYLCASGPQGMYTDTQYFGPGTRLTVL.

Worth noting for this clone: The same CDR3 also results from other DNA sequences found in this sample. J is TRBJ1-2 and V is TRBV20-1; D perhaps matches TRBD1 (5 bases). CDR1 DFQATT and CDR2 SNEGSKA come from the germline V gene (reference sequence). This CDR3 region has 11 residues. V shed 3 bases and J shed 4 bases, with 6 bases lying between them. The CDR3 reads CSASQGYGYTF. The CDR3 nucleotides are TGCAGTGCTAGTCAGGGCTATGGCTACACCTTC.

V usage is TRBV5-4 and J usage is TRBJ2-5, with 13 bases matching TRBD2. The trim removed 0 bases at V and 5 bases at J, leaving 7 bases unmatched. The CDR3 is made up of 17 amino acids. Germline CDR1 SGHNT, CDR2 YYREEE (reference sequence). CDR3 DNA: TGTGCCAGCAGCTTGGATGGACTAGCGGGAGAGGAGGAGACCCAGTACTTC. Translated, it gives CASSLDGLAGEEETQYF.

This chain links TRBV6-6 with TRBJ2-7; 7 nucleotides match TRBD1. The CDR3 loop spans 15 amino acids. Germline CDR1 reads MNHNY; CDR2 reads SVGAGI (reference sequence). V shed 2 bases, J shed 5 bases, and the junction held 9 bases outside the gene matches. Written as DNA, the CDR3 is TGTGCCAGCAGTTACACCACACAGGGGACCCACGAGCAGTACTTC. Protein: CASSYTTQGTHEQYF.

The gene calls are TRBV10-2 and TRBJ2-7; 7 bases match TRBD1. CDR3 length equals 15 residues. V shed 6 bases and J 0 bases; nucleotides not matched to a gene: 8. CDR1 and CDR2 (germline): WSHSY, SAAADI. CDR3 protein: CASRELWDSSYEQYF. CDR3 coding DNA: TGCGCCAGCAGAGAATTATGGGACAGCTCCTACGAGCAGTACTTC.

The J gene is TRBJ1-2, the V gene TRBV28, with D uncertain. V lost 5 bases and J 5 bases, leaving 6 bases between the germline ends. Germline V CDR1 and CDR2: MDHEN, SYDVKM. The CDR3 totals 11 residues. DNA of the CDR3: TGTGCCAGCAGTAACCTATATGGCTACACCTTC. This translates into CASSNLYGYTF.

The gene calls are TRBV27 and TRBJ2-2; D is unresolved. Between the trimmed V and J ends, which lost 4 bases and 7 bases, there was a span of 10 bases. Germline-derived CDR1 and CDR2 are MNHEY and SMNVEV (reference sequence). The length of the CDR3 is 13 residues. In DNA, the CDR3 is TGTGCCAGCAGTTCAACCACTTACGGGGAGCTGTTTTTT. This codes for CASSSTTYGELFF.

DNA of the CDR3: TGTGCCAGCAGATCCGGGACTAGCGGCTACAATGAGCAGTTCTTC. This codes for CASRSGTSGYNEQFF. The genes are TRBV6-5 and TRBJ2-1; 11 nucleotides align to TRBD2. V lost 6 bases, J lost 3 bases, and 4 bases stayed unmatched. Per the germline V gene, CDR1 is MNHEY and CDR2 is SVGAGI. This CDR3 is 15 amino acids long.

This clone has only a few counts. Other nucleotide sequences in the sample specify the same CDR3. The J gene is TRBJ1-4, the V gene TRBV9; 9 nucleotides agree with TRBD1. Trimming took 0 bases from V and 8 from J; bases not matched to a gene: 2. The CDR3 totals 14 residues. In germline, CDR1 is SGDLS, CDR2 YYNGEE. CDR3 loop: CASSVGQGGEKLFF. For the CDR3, the DNA is TGTGCCAGCAGCGTAGGACAGGGGGGAGAAAAACTGTTTTTT.

The rearrangement joins TRBV7-9 to TRBJ2-7; 8 bases are shared with TRBD2. Looked up from germline, CDR1 is SEHNR and CDR2 is FQNEAQ (reference sequence). Germline trimming cut 2 bases from V and 5 bases from J; bases unmatched to any gene: 8. The CDR3 consists of 15 residues. In DNA form, the CDR3 reads TGTGCCAGCAGCTTATACCGGACTAGCAACGACGAGCAGTACTTC. Encoded protein: CASSLYRTSNDEQYF.

V is TRBV2 and J is TRBJ2-1, with TRBD2 matching over 7 bases. Germline CDR1 and CDR2: SNHLY and FYNNEI. The CDR3 is 16 amino acids. J was trimmed by 4 bases and V by 6 bases; bases with no gene match: 12. The CDR3 region has the DNA TGTGCCAGCAGGGGAGACGGGAGGCACACTTACAATGAGCAGTTCTTC. Its protein is CASRGDGRHTYNEQFF.

The gene calls are TRBV7-2 and TRBJ1-4, with D unresolved. The CDR3 loop spans 14 amino acids. Trimming pared 5 bases from V and 5 bases from J, leaving 12 bases between. From germline, CDR1 is SGHTA and CDR2 FQGNSA. This CDR3 reads CASSPDWGNEKLFF. The CDR3 DNA sequence: TGTGCCAGCAGCCCGGACTGGGGAAATGAAAAACTGTTTTTT.